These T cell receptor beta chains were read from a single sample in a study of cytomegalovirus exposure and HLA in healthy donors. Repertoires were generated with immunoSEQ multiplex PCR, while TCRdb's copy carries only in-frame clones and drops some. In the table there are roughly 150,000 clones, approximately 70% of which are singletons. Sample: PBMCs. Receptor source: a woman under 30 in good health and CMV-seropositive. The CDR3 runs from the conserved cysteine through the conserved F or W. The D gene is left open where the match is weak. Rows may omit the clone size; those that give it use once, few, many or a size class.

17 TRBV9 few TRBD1 CASSVQGETLPNSPLHF
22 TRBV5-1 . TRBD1 CASSPRRLPGQPTAGNTGELFF
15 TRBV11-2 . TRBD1 CASSATGVSNQPQHF
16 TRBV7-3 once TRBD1 CASSLLPTGDRAEAFF
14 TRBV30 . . CAWTTMRAGNTIYF
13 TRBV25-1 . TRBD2 CASSSGTVYEQYF
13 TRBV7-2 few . CASSLAGQSLVYF
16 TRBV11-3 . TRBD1 CASSLVLGRGIAEAFF
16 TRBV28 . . CASSSPLQGWNQPQHF
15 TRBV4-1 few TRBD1 CASSLDRASYYEQYF
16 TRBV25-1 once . CASSGPEGPSYNEQFF
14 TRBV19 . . CASSIGRGNTEAFF
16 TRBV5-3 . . CARSLEGQRDTGELFF
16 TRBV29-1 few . CSVAGRGGVSSYEQYF
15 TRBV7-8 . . CASSLEWAGGQPQHF
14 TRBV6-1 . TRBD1 CASSAGQGSEKLFF
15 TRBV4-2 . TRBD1 CASSQETGAFYEQYF
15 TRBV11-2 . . CASSLVGGQGEKLFF
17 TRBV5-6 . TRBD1 CASSSSKTGRNTGELFF
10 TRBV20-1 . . CSASVSGGTF
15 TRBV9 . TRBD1 CASSVRDRVFYGYTF
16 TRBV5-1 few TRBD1 CASSLTGQGASYEQYF
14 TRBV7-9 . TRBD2 CASKTGGDLHEQYF
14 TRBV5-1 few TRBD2 CASLGTSGSGELFF
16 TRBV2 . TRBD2 CASSEVVAGGINEQFF
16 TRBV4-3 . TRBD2 CASSPKTSGGTDTQYF
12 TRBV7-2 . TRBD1 CASSLRGPEAFF
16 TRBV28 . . CASSFGGGGAKNIQYF
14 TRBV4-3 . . CASSQGTGSYGYTF
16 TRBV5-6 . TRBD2 CASSLGGGDFRDTQYF
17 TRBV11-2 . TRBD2 CASSTRASGGANNEQFF
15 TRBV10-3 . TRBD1 CAISAGTGEAYEQYF
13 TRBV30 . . CAWSTRGNTEAFF
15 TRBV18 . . CASSQRQVVSYEQYF
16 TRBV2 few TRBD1 CASSDSWDRGISEAFF
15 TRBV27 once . CASSFRQGANYGYTF
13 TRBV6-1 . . CASSSQVRTEAFF
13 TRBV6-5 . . CASSYWRSGEAFF
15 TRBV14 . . CASSHRGTYTDTQYF
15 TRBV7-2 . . CASSLPRKNTGELFF
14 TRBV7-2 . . CASMTGFNTGELFF
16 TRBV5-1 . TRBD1 CASSSSGTGLEFGYTF
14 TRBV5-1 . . CASSSPDNRNTIYF
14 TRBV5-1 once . CASSLGQPNQPQHF
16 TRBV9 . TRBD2 CASSVVLAGGADTQYF
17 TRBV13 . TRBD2 CASSLGPAGGPPETQYF